This T cell receptor beta chain was recorded in a study of blood T cell repertoires in COVID-19. Generated by immunoSEQ multiplex PCR, the TCRdb table keeps only in-frame clones and is missing some. The sample yields about 140,000 clones, more than 75% seen once. Between the trimmed V and J ends, which lost 4 bases and 0 bases, there was a span of 13 bases. The CDR3 contains 15 residues. The germline V gene encodes CDR1 SGHDT and CDR2 YYEEEE. The chain has TRBV5-6 and TRBJ2-5, with D possibly matching TRBD2 (6 bases). The clonotype originates from a man in his fifties or sixties with acute or convalescent COVID-19. Sequenced material: peripheral blood. CDR3 amino acids: CASSEWRAYQETQYF. Here the CDR3 DNA reads TGTGCCAGCAGCGAGTGGAGGGCTTACCAAGAGACCCAGTACTTC.